The sequence of this T cell receptor (beta chain) was determined in a study of blood T cell repertoires in COVID-19. Study information: PBMCs, B-cell-depleted T cells, or T cells were the source of the cDNA or gDNA that made up the material.

The CDR3 has 14 residues. The V segment lost 4 bases and the J segment 5 bases; nucleotides outside the gene matches: 9. The germline CDR1 and CDR2 sequences are SGHRS and YFSETQ. Original processing notes: Reference gene primer amplification gave estimated nucleated cell counts. Method: immunoSEQ multiplex PCR; TCRdb's copy keeps in-frame clones and lacks some. The V and J calls and clone size were taken over from that table, and D and trimming were inferred from the DNA. The sample has 10,000 to 15,000 clones, 60% to 80% seen once. The TCR comes from a human donor in a cohort sampled during active COVID-19. What was sequenced was peripheral blood. This chain joins TRBV5-1 and TRBJ2-7; 7 nucleotides line up with TRBD2. Here the CDR3 reads CASSLGGVRDEQYF. In nucleotides, the CDR3 is TGCGCCAGCAGCCTGGGGGGGGTCCGGGACGAGCAGTACTTC.